Below are 23 T cell receptor beta chains sequenced from a single sample in a study of Ad26.COV2.S vaccination and SARS-CoV-2 variants. Documented treatment: around 19 received Ad26.COV2.S at low or high dose, single or two shots; 5 received placebo; per-sample allocation not given. Following the first vaccine or placebo injection, samples were taken on day 63. Data came from immunoSEQ multiplex PCR; TCRdb stores just in-frame clones and leaves some out. The sample contains about 480,000 clones, approximately 88% of which appear only once. The material sequenced was peripheral blood, taken in a trial of Ad26.COV2.S vaccine versus placebo. The receptors derive from a person aged 18-65 years who received the Ad26.COV2.S COVID-19 vaccine or a placebo.

This chain links TRBV19 with TRBJ2-6, with 7 nucleotides matching TRBD1. V was clipped by 6 bases and J by 5 bases; unmatched bases: 7. This CDR3 comprises 15 residues. The germline gives CDR1 LNHDA, CDR2 SQIVND (reference sequence). The CDR3 reads CASRQQGIRANVLTF. The CDR3 coding sequence is TGTGCCAGTAGGCAACAGGGGATAAGGGCCAACGTCCTGACTTTC.

The V gene is TRBV9, the J gene TRBJ2-3; the match to TRBD2 covers 7 bases. From germline, CDR1 is SGDLS and CDR2 YYNGEE. The CDR3 is made up of 17 amino acids. Trimming cost V 5 bases and J 1 base; bases outside gene matches: 13. The CDR3 sequence: CASSRRGGGRGTDTQYF. CDR3 nucleotide sequence: TGTGCCAGCAGTCGTAGGGGCGGCGGGAGAGGCACAGATACGCAGTATTTT.

The chain uses TRBV30 and TRBJ2-2, with a tentative D call TRBD2 (5 bases). The CDR3 is made up of 15 amino acids. The germline V gene has CDR1 GTSNPN and CDR2 SVGIG (reference sequence). Deletions cut 0 bases from V and 5 bases from J, with 13 bases between. CDR3: CAWSVLLGRTGELFF. CDR3 sequence (DNA): TGTGCCTGGAGTGTACTTCTGGGGAGAACCGGGGAGCTGTTTTTT.

The V and J genes are TRBV20-1 and TRBJ2-7, with TRBD1 as a possible D gene (6 bases). This CDR3 has 13 residues. Germline V gene sequence: CDR1 DFQATT, CDR2 SNEGSKA (reference sequence). Trimming cost V 3 bases and J 4 bases, with 13 bases left between them. The CDR3 bases are TGCAGTGCTAGTCTGGGGGCCCCTTACGAGCAGTACTTC. Translation gives CSASLGAPYEQYF.

This chain links TRBV5-4 with TRBJ2-2, with 9 nucleotides matching TRBD2. CDR3 length equals 16 residues. V lost 4 bases and J lost 6; bases outside the gene matches: 10. CDR1 and CDR2 (germline): SGHNT, YYREEE (reference sequence). The CDR3 sequence is CASSAPAGGFAGELFF. In DNA form, the CDR3 reads TGTGCCAGCAGCGCCCCTGCGGGAGGGTTTGCCGGGGAGCTGTTTTTT.

This rearrangement joins TRBV25-1 to TRBJ2-7; possibly TRBD2 for D (5 bases). The CDR3 is 14 amino acids. From germline, CDR1 is MGHDK and CDR2 SYGVNS. With 4 bases removed from V and 5 bases from J, the gap between germline ends came to 15 bases. CDR3 protein: CASSGTPRGNEQYF. The CDR3 DNA sequence: TGTGCCAGCAGTGGAACCCCCCGGGGAAACGAGCAGTACTTC.

The chain joins TRBV5-1 to TRBJ1-6, with D possibly matching TRBD1 (5 bases). Germline CDR1 reads SGHRS; CDR2 reads YFSETQ. Between the trimmed V and J ends, which lost 4 bases and 8 bases, there was a span of 16 bases. This CDR3 spans 15 amino acids. The CDR3 protein is CASSPTAKNYSPLHF. The CDR3 coding sequence is TGCGCCAGCAGCCCGACAGCTAAAAACTATTCACCCCTCCACTTT. Using reference TRBV5-1 and TRBJ1-6 for the parts outside the CDR3, the full variable domain is KAGVTQTPRYLIKTRGQQVTLSCSPISGHRSVSWYQQTPGQGLQFLFEYFSETQRNKGNFPGRFSGRQFSNSRSEMNVSTLELGDSALYLCASSPTAKNYSPLHFGNGTRLTVT.

The chain employs TRBV19 and TRBJ2-1, with TRBD1 identical over 9 bases. This CDR3 contains 13 residues. The germline CDR1 and CDR2 sequences are LNHDA and SQIVND (reference sequence). The V gene end was trimmed by 6 bases and the J gene end by 13 bases; junction bases not matched to a gene: 10. Here the CDR3 DNA reads TGTGCCAGTAGACAATTTACAGGGGGCAACCAGTTCTTC. Protein product: CASRQFTGGNQFF.

The chain is built from TRBV11-1 and TRBJ2-1; 8 bases agree with TRBD1. The ends lost 4 bases at V and 2 bases at J; junction bases unmatched: 4. The CDR3 is 15 amino acids. Germline V gene sequence: CDR1 SGHAT, CDR2 FQDESV (reference sequence). The CDR3 region has the DNA TGTGCCAGCAGCTCTGACAGGGGACCCTACAATGAGCAGTTCTTC. Translating gives CASSSDRGPYNEQFF.

This clone was observed once. This chain links TRBV10-2 with TRBJ1-1; D gene uncertain. The V end lost 6 bases, the J end lost 0 bases, and 11 bases lay between the germline ends. CDR1 WSHSY and CDR2 SAAADI come from the germline V gene. The CDR3 has 14 amino acids. CDR3 in DNA: TGCGCCAGCAGGGACGGGCTCATGAACACTGAAGCTTTCTTT. This encodes CASRDGLMNTEAFF.

The chain has TRBV9 and TRBJ2-7; TRBD2 aligns across 10 bases. J gave up 2 bases and V 3 bases, and 5 bases lay outside the gene matches. The CDR3 sequence is 15 residues long. Germline V lookup: CDR1 SGDLS, CDR2 YYNGEE. The CDR3 nucleotides read TGTGCCAGCAGCGCAACTGGACTAGCGGCCTACGAGCAGTACTTC. Encoded protein: CASSATGLAAYEQYF. Full variable domain (outside the CDR3, taken from reference TRBV9 and TRBJ2-7): DSGVTQTPKHLITATGQRVTLRCSPRSGDLSVYWYQQSLDQGLQFLIQYYNGEERAKGNILERFSAQQFPDLHSELNLSSLELGDSALYFCASSATGLAAYEQYFGPGTRLTVT.

To note about this clone: Other DNA sequences in the same sample also yield this CDR3. The rearrangement uses TRBV30 and TRBJ2-3, with unresolved D. Germline V CDR1 and CDR2: GTSNPN, SVGIG (reference sequence). The germline V and J ends were trimmed by 0 bases and 5 bases, with 3 bases remaining between them. This CDR3 has 11 amino acids. The CDR3 coding sequence is TGTGCCTGGAGTGTTGGAGATACGCAGTATTTT. Protein sequence: CAWSVGDTQYF.

The chain couples TRBV2 to TRBJ2-4; 10 bases match TRBD1. J was trimmed by 5 bases and V by 6 bases; bases with no gene match: 16. The CDR3 loop spans 18 amino acids. Germline loops: CDR1 SNHLY, CDR2 FYNNEI. CDR3 sequence: CASRRDRGSRGSENIQYF. The CDR3 DNA sequence: TGTGCCAGCAGGAGGGACAGGGGATCGAGGGGCTCGGAAAACATTCAGTACTTC.

The chain links TRBV12-3 or TRBV12-4 to TRBJ2-2; D not resolved. Trimming cost V 5 bases and J 6 bases, with 10 bases left between them. This CDR3 region has 13 residues. CDR3 nucleotides: TGTGCCAGCAGTCAAACCTATGCCGGGGAGCTGTTTTTT. Protein: CASSQTYAGELFF.

This clone was observed once. This rearrangement joins TRBV7-2 to TRBJ1-2, with D perhaps TRBD1 (5 bases). The V gene lost 5 bases and the J gene lost 3 bases, with 16 bases spanning the gap. Per germline, CDR1 SGHTA and CDR2 FQGNSA. CDR3 length: 15 amino acids. CDR3 residues: CASSLDPGRDYGYTF. The CDR3 region has the DNA TGTGCCAGCAGCCTAGATCCGGGACGGGACTATGGCTACACCTTC.

The V gene is TRBV5-6, the J gene TRBJ2-7, with 8 bases fitting TRBD2. Trimming cost V 0 bases and J 4 bases; bases outside gene matches: 6. CDR3 length equals 15 residues. CDR1 and CDR2 (germline): SGHDT, YYEEEE. The CDR3 DNA follows: TGTGCCAGCAGCTTGGGTCTAGCGGGTCCATACGAGCAGTACTTC. It yields the protein CASSLGLAGPYEQYF.

This chain uses TRBV20-1 with TRBJ2-7; D ambiguous. The CDR3 is made up of 13 amino acids. The V and J ends lost 3 bases and 0 bases respectively, with 9 bases between them. The germline gives CDR1 DFQATT, CDR2 SNEGSKA (reference sequence). The CDR3 spells CSASWAISYEQYF. CDR3 DNA sequence: TGCAGTGCTAGTTGGGCCATCTCCTACGAGCAGTACTTC.

The genes are TRBV2 and TRBJ2-1; 12 nucleotides match TRBD2. The CDR3 has 16 amino acids. Germline loops: CDR1 SNHLY, CDR2 FYNNEI. With V trimmed by 6 bases and J by 6 bases, 9 bases remained unmatched. The CDR3 reads CASRIKRGLAGNEQFF. CDR3 nucleotides: TGTGCCAGCAGGATAAAAAGGGGACTAGCGGGCAATGAGCAGTTCTTC.

This clone appeared once. The chain joins TRBV5-1 to TRBJ2-5, with D hard to call. CDR3 length: 12 amino acids. V dropped 9 bases and J dropped 5 bases, with 14 bases sitting between them. The germline V gene has CDR1 SGHRS and CDR2 YFSETQ. The CDR3 reads CATSRVGETQYF. CDR3 DNA: TGCGCCACCTCTCGGGTCGGGGAGACCCAGTACTTC.

This chain joins TRBV28 and TRBJ2-7; D tentatively fits TRBD1 or TRBD2 (5 bases each). Per the germline V gene, CDR1 is MDHEN and CDR2 is SYDVKM. The V gene lost 7 bases and the J gene lost 2 bases, with 12 bases spanning the gap. There are 13 residues in the CDR3. The chain's CDR3 is CASTPGRTYEQYF. DNA for the CDR3: TGTGCCAGCACCCCGGGACGGACCTACGAGCAGTACTTC. The variable domain in full, with the rest retrieved from reference TRBV28 and TRBJ2-7, is DVKVTQSSRYLVKRTGEKVFLECVQDMDHENMFWYRQDPGLGLRLIYFSYDVKMKEKGDIPEGYSVSREKKERFSLILESASTNQTSMYLCASTPGRTYEQYFGPGTRLTVT.

The J gene is TRBJ1-1, the V gene TRBV30; 7 nucleotides match TRBD1. The junction had 5 bases not matched to a gene; V was cut back by 5 bases and J by 2 bases. The CDR3 length is 13 residues. Germline lookup yields CDR1 GTSNPN and CDR2 SVGIG (reference sequence). CDR3 sequence (DNA): TGTGCCTGGTCCCGGGACAGAAACACTGAAGCTTTCTTT. Translation: CAWSRDRNTEAFF. Together with reference TRBV30 and TRBJ1-1, the CDR3 gives the full variable domain: SQTIHQWPATLVQPVGSPLSLECTVEGTSNPNLYWYRQAAGRGLQLLFYSVGIGQISSEVPQNLSASRPQDRQFILSSKKLLLSDSGFYLCAWSRDRNTEAFFGQGTRLTVV.

The rearrangement joins TRBV11-3 to TRBJ1-1; no clear D. CDR3 length: 15 residues. Germline lookup yields CDR1 SGHNT and CDR2 YENEEA. Trimming removed 4 bases from V and 0 bases from J, with 12 bases in between. The CDR3 coding sequence is TGTGCCAGCAGCTCCGGGTCAGGTATGAACACTGAAGCTTTCTTT. It yields the protein CASSSGSGMNTEAFF.

This clone was observed once. V usage is TRBV30 and J usage is TRBJ1-2; maybe TRBD1 (5 bases). Per germline, CDR1 GTSNPN and CDR2 SVGIG (reference sequence). The CDR3 has 14 amino acids. The V end was cut by 0 bases, the J end by 8 bases, with 16 bases between. The CDR3 DNA reads TGTGCCTGGAGTGTACTCGGGGGAAAGTCCGGCTACACCTTC. Residues: CAWSVLGGKSGYTF.